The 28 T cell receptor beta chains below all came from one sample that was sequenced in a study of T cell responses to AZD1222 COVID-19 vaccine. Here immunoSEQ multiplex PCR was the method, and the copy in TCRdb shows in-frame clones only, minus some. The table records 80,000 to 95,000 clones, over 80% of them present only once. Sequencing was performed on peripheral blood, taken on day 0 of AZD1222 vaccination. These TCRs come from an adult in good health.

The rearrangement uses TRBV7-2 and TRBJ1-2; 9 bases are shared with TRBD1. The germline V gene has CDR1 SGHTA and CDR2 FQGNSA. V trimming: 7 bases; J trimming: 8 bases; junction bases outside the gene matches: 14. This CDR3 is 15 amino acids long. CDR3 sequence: CASKGQGLRSSGYTF. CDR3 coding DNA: TGTGCCAGCAAGGGACAGGGTCTTCGGTCGTCGGGCTACACCTTC.

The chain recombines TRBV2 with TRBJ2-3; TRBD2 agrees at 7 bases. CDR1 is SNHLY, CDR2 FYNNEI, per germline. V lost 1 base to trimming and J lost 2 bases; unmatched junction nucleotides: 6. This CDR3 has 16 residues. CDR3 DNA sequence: TGTGCCAGCAGTGAAGTCGCTAGCGGCCACACAGATACGCAGTATTTT. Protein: CASSEVASGHTDTQYF.

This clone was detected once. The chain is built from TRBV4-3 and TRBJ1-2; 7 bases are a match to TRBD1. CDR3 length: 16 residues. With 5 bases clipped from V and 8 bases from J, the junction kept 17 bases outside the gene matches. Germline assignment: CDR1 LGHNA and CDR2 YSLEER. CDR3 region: CASSITSTGSYEGYTF. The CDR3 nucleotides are TGCGCCAGCAGCATAACATCGACAGGGTCCTATGAGGGCTACACCTTC.

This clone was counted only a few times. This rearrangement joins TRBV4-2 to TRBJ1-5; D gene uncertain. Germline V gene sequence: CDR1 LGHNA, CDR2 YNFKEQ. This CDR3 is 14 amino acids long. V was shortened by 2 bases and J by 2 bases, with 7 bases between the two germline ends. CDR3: CASSQSGGNQPQHF. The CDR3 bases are TGTGCCAGCAGCCAATCCGGGGGCAATCAGCCCCAGCATTTT.

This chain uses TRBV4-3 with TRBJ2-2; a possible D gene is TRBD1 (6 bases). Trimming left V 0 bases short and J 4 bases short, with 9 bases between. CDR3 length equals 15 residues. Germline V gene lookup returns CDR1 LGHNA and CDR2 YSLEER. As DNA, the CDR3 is TGCGCCAGCAGCCAAGATAGGGGGTTCACCGGGGAGCTGTTTTTT. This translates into CASSQDRGFTGELFF.

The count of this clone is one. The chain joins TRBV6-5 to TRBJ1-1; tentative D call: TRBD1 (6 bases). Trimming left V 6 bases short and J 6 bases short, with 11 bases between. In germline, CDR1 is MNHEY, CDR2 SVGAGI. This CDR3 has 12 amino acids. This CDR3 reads CASSVTGAEAFF. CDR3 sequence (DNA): TGTGCCAGCAGCGTGACAGGAGCTGAAGCTTTCTTT.

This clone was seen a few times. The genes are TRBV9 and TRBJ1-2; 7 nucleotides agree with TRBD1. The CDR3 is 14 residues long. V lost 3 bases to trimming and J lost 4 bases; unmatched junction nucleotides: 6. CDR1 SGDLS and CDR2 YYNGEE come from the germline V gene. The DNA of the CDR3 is TGTGCCAGCAGCGATGGGACAGTACTCTATGGCTACACCTTC. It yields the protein CASSDGTVLYGYTF.

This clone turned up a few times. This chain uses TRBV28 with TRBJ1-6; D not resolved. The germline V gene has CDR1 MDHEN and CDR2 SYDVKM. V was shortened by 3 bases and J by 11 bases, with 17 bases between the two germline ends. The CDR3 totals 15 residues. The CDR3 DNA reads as TGTGCCAGCAGTTTTCCCGGCAGGATTGAGGCACCCCTCCACTTT. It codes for CASSFPGRIEAPLHF.

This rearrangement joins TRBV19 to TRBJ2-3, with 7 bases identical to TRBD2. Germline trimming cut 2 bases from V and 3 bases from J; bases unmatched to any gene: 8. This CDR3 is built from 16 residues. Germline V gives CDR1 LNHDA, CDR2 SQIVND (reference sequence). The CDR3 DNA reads TGTGCCAGTAGTATAAGAGTCGGCGGGGGAACAGATACGCAGTATTTT. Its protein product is CASSIRVGGGTDTQYF.

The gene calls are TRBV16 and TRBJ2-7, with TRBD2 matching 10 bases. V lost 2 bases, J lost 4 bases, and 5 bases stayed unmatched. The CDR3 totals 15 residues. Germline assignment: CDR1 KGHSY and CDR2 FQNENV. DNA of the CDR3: TGTGCCAGCAGCCAACAACTAGCGGGGTCGTACGAGCAGTACTTC. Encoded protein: CASSQQLAGSYEQYF. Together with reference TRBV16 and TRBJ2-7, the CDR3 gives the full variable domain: GEEVAQTPKHLVRGEGQKAKLYCAPIKGHSYVFWYQQVLKNEFKFLISFQNENVFDETGMPKERFSAKCLPNSPCSLEIQATKLEDSAVYFCASSQQLAGSYEQYFGPGTRLTVT.

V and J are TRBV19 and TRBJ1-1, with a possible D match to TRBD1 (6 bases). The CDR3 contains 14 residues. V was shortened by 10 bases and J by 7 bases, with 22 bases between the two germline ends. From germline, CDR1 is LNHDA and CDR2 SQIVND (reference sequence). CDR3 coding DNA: TGTGCCACCCAGCTAGTAGGGGGGTCCGGTGAAGCTTTCTTT. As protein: CATQLVGGSGEAFF. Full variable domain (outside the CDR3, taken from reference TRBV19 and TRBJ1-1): DGGITQSPKYLFRKEGQNVTLSCEQNLNHDAMYWYRQDPGQGLRLIYYSQIVNDFQKGDIAEGYSVSREKKESFPLTVTSAQKNPTAFYLCATQLVGGSGEAFFGQGTRLTVV.

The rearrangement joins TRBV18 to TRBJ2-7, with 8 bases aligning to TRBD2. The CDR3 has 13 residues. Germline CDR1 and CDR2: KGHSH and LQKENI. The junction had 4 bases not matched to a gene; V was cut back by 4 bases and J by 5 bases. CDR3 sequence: CASSRGAGDEQYF. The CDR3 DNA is TGTGCCAGCTCACGCGGAGCGGGGGACGAGCAGTACTTC. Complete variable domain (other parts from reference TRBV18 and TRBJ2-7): NAGVMQNPRHLVRRRGQEARLRCSPMKGHSHVYWYRQLPEEGLKFMVYLQKENIIDESGMPKERFSAEFPKEGPSILRIQQVVRGDSAAYFCASSRGAGDEQYFGPGTRLTVT.

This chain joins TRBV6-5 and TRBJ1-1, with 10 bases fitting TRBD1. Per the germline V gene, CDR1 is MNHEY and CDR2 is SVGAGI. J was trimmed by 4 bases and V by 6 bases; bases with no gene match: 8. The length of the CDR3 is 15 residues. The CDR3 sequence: CASSSDRGPVTEAFF. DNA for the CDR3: TGTGCCAGCAGCTCCGACAGGGGGCCGGTCACTGAAGCTTTCTTT.

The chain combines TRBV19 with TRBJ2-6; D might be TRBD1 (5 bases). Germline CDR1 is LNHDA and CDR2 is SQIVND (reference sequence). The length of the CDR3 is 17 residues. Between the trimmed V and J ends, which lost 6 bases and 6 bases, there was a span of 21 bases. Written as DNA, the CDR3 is TGTGCCAGTAGCTTGAGACAGATCCCCTCCTCGGCCAACGTCCTGACTTTC. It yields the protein CASSLRQIPSSANVLTF.

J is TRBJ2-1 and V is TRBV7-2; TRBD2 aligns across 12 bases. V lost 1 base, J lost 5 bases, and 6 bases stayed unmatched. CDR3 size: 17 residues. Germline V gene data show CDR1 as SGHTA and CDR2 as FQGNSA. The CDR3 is CASSLGSSGGADNEQFF. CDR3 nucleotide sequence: TGTGCCAGCAGCTTAGGGTCTAGCGGGGGGGCGGACAATGAGCAGTTCTTC.

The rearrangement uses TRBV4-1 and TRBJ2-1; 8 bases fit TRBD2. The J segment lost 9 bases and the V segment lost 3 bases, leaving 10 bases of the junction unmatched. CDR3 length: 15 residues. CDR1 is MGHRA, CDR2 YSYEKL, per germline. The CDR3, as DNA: TGCGCCAGCAGCCATCCTATCGGACTAGCTGGTGAGCAGTTCTTC. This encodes CASSHPIGLAGEQFF.

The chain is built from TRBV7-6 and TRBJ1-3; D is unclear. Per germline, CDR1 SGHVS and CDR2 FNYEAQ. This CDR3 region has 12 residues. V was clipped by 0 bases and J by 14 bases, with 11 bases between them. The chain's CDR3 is CASSLAGPDLYF. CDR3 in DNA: TGTGCCAGCAGCTTAGCAGGTCCGGACTTATATTTT. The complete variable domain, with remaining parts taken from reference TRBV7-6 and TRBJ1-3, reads GAGVSQSPRYKVTKRGQDVALRCDPISGHVSLYWYRQALGQGPEFLTYFNYEAQQDKSGLPNDRFSAERPEGSISTLTIQRTEQRDSAMYRCASSLAGPDLYFGEGSWLTVV.

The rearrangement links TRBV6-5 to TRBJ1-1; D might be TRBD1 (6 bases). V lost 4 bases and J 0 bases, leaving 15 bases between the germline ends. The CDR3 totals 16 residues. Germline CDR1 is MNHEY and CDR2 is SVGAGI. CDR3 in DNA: TGTGCCAGCAGTTTCCCCGGACAGAGAGTGAACACTGAAGCTTTCTTT. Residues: CASSFPGQRVNTEAFF.

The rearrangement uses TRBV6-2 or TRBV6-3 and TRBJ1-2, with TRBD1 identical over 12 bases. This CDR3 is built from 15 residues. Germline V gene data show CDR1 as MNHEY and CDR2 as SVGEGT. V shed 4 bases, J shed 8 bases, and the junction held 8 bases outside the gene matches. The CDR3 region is CASSSSGTGGEGYTF. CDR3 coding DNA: TGTGCCAGCAGTTCCTCCGGGACAGGGGGCGAGGGCTACACCTTC.

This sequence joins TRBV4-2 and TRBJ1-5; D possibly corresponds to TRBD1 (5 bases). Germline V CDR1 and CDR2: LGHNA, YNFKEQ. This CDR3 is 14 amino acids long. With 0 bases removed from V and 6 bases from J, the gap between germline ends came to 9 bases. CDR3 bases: TGTGCCAGCAGCCAAGAGCAGGGAGGTCAGCCCCAGCATTTT. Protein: CASSQEQGGQPQHF.

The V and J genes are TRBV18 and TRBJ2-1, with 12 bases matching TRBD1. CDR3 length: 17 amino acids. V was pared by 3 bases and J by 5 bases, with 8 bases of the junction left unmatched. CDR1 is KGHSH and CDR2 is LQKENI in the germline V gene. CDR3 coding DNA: TGTGCCAGCTCACCGAGAACCGGGACAGGGGGCAACAATGAGCAGTTCTTC. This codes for CASSPRTGTGGNNEQFF.

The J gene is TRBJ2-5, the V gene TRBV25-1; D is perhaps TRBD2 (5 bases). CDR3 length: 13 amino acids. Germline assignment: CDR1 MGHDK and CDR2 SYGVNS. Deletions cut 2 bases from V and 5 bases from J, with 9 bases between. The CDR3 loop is CASSERPGETQYF. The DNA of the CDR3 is TGTGCCAGCAGTGAAAGGCCGGGGGAGACCCAGTACTTC. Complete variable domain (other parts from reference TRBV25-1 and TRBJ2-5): EADIYQTPRYLVIGTGKKITLECSQTMGHDKMYWYQQDPGMELHLIHYSYGVNSTEKGDLSSESTVSRIRTEHFPLTLESARPSHTSQYLCASSERPGETQYFGPGTRLLVL.

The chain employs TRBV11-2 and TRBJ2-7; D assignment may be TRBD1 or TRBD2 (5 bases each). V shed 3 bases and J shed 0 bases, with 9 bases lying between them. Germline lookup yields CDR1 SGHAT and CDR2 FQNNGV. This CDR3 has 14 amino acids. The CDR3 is CASSLGTSSYEQYF. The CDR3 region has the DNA TGTGCCAGCAGCTTGGGGACCAGCTCCTACGAGCAGTACTTC.

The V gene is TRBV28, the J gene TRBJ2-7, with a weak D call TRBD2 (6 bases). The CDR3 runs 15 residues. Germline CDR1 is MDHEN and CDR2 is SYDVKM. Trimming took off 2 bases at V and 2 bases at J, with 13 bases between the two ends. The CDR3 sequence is CASSLDGEAPYEQYF. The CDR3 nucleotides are TGTGCCAGCAGTTTAGACGGGGAGGCCCCCTACGAGCAGTACTTC.

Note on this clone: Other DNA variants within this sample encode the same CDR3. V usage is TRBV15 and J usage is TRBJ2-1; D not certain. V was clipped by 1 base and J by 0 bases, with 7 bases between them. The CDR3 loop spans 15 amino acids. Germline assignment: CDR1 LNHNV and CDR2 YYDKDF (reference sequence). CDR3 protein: CATSRGPSSYNEQFF. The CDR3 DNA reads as TGTGCCACCAGCAGAGGCCCCAGCTCCTACAATGAGCAGTTCTTC. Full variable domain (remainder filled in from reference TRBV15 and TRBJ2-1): DAMVIQNPRYQVTQFGKPVTLSCSQTLNHNVMYWYQQKSSQAPKLLFHYYDKDFNNEADTPDNFQSRRPNTSFCFLDIRSPGLGDTAMYLCATSRGPSSYNEQFFGPGTRLTVL.

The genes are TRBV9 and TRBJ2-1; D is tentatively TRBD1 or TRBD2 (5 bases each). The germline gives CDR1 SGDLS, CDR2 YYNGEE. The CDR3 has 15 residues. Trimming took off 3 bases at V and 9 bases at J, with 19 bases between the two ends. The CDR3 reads CASSDTPLGVGEQFF. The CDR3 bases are TGTGCCAGCAGCGACACGCCTCTGGGGGTTGGTGAGCAGTTCTTC.

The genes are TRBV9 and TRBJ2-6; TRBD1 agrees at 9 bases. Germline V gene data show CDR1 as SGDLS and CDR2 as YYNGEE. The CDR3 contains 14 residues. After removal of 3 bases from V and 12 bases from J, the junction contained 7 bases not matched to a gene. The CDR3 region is CASSGQGGPLVLTF. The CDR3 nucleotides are TGTGCCAGCAGCGGACAGGGGGGGCCCCTCGTCCTGACTTTC.

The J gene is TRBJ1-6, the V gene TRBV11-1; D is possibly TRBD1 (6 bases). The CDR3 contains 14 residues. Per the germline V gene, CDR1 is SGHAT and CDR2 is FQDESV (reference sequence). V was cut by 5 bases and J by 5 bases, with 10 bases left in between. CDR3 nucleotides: TGTGCCAGCAGCCGAACAGGGAATAATTCACCCCTCCACTTT. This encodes CASSRTGNNSPLHF.